Each of the 24 T cell receptor beta chains below was sequenced from the same sample in a study of blood T cell repertoires in COVID-19. Libraries were prepared by immunoSEQ multiplex PCR; TCRdb keeps only in-frame clonotypes and omits some of them. The table shows roughly 180,000 clones, with 60% to 85% occurring only once. The specimen was peripheral blood. These receptors originate from a woman between 50 and 59 years old with active or convalescent COVID-19.

The chain recombines TRBV13 with TRBJ2-3, with 10 bases aligning to TRBD2. Germline V gene sequence: CDR1 PRHDT, CDR2 FYEKMQ (reference sequence). J gave up 8 bases and V 3 bases, and 8 bases lay outside the gene matches. The length of the CDR3 is 15 residues. CDR3 sequence (DNA): TGTGCCAGCAGCTTCGTTGCTAGCGGGAGCGTTACGCAGTATTTT. It yields the protein CASSFVASGSVTQYF.

V gene TRBV28 combines with J gene TRBJ1-2, with D possibly TRBD1 on 6 matching bases. The CDR3 spans 12 residues. CDR1 MDHEN and CDR2 SYDVKM come from the germline V gene. The germline V and J ends were trimmed by 10 bases and 4 bases, with 13 bases remaining between them. The CDR3 bases are TGTGCCACAACAGGGCGCTTCTATGGCTACACCTTC. Translated: CATTGRFYGYTF.

This chain uses TRBV5-1 with TRBJ2-1; weak D call: TRBD2 (5 bases). The ends were cut back, 0 bases at V and 7 bases at J, with 14 bases in the middle. The length of the CDR3 is 15 residues. Germline V gene data show CDR1 as SGHRS and CDR2 as YFSETQ. Here the CDR3 DNA reads TGCGCCAGCAGCTTGGTGGACTCCACGAGAAATGAGCAGTTCTTC. Its translation is CASSLVDSTRNEQFF.

This chain links TRBV28 with TRBJ1-5; D not resolved. Germline V gene lookup returns CDR1 MDHEN and CDR2 SYDVKM. The CDR3 has 14 amino acids. The germline V and J ends were trimmed by 4 bases and 4 bases, with 11 bases remaining between them. CDR3 sequence reads: CASSWLRRNQPQHF. The CDR3 DNA reads TGTGCCAGCAGTTGGCTCCGGCGGAATCAGCCCCAGCATTTT.

This clone was counted a few times. The chain combines TRBV18 with TRBJ2-2, with a tentative D call TRBD1 (6 bases). CDR1 and CDR2 from the germline V gene are KGHSH and LQKENI. The V end was cut by 2 bases, the J end by 0 bases, with 7 bases between. CDR3 length: 15 amino acids. CDR3 sequence: CASSPGGANTGELFF. DNA for the CDR3: TGTGCCAGCTCACCAGGGGGCGCGAACACCGGGGAGCTGTTTTTT.

This clone has more than one count but fewer than ten. V is TRBV28 and J is TRBJ2-1, with 8 bases identical to TRBD2. There are 14 residues in the CDR3. J lost 6 bases, V lost 6 bases, and 7 bases had no gene match. The germline CDR1 and CDR2 sequences are MDHEN and SYDVKM. The CDR3: CASSLAGRGNEQFF. The DNA for the CDR3 is TGTGCCAGCAGCTTAGCGGGAAGGGGCAATGAGCAGTTCTTC. Complete variable domain (other parts from reference TRBV28 and TRBJ2-1): DVKVTQSSRYLVKRTGEKVFLECVQDMDHENMFWYRQDPGLGLRLIYFSYDVKMKEKGDIPEGYSVSREKKERFSLILESASTNQTSMYLCASSLAGRGNEQFFGPGTRLTVL.

The rearrangement uses TRBV28 and TRBJ1-2; TRBD1 matches 7 bases. The germline V gene has CDR1 MDHEN and CDR2 SYDVKM. Unmatched junction bases numbered 8, after V lost 6 bases and J lost 1 base. The CDR3 extends over 15 amino acids. For the CDR3, the DNA is TGTGCCAGCAGGCAACAGGGGCCTTTTAACTATGGCTACACCTTC. As protein: CASRQQGPFNYGYTF.

At least ten counts were recorded for this clone. Written as DNA, the CDR3 is TGTGCCAGCAGCCCCCGGAGCGATGGCTACGAGCAGTACTTC. Its translation is CASSPRSDGYEQYF. V gene TRBV7-3 combines with J gene TRBJ2-7; no firm D call. Trimming removed 5 bases at V and 3 bases at J, with 14 bases between. This CDR3 is built from 14 residues. Germline CDR1 and CDR2: SGHTA and FQGTGA. The full variable domain, its missing parts supplied by reference TRBV7-3 and TRBJ2-7, is GAGVSQTPSNKVTEKGKYVELRCDPISGHTALYWYRQSLGQGPEFLIYFQGTGAADDSGLPNDRFFAVRPEGSVSTLKIQRTERGDSAVYLCASSPRSDGYEQYFGPGTRLTVT.

V is TRBV5-1 and J is TRBJ2-4; TRBD2 aligns across 9 bases. This CDR3 spans 16 amino acids. CDR1 and CDR2 from the germline V gene are SGHRS and YFSETQ. With 4 bases clipped from V and 1 base from J, the junction kept 6 bases outside the gene matches. The CDR3 spells CASSRTSGPAKNIQYF. CDR3 bases: TGCGCCAGCAGCCGCACTAGCGGGCCTGCCAAAAACATTCAGTACTTC.

The rearrangement joins TRBV5-4 to TRBJ1-4, with D possibly TRBD1 on 5 matching bases. The CDR3 has 15 amino acids. The ends were cut back, 0 bases at V and 8 bases at J, with 14 bases in the middle. CDR1 is SGHNT and CDR2 is YYREEE in the germline V gene (reference sequence). Written as DNA, the CDR3 is TGTGCCAGCAGCTTGGAGGGGAGGCGAGAGGAAAAACTGTTTTTT. Translated: CASSLEGRREEKLFF.

This chain joins TRBV6-2 or TRBV6-3 and TRBJ2-1; 10 bases are shared with TRBD1. The trim removed 5 bases at V and 7 bases at J, leaving 11 bases unmatched. The germline gives CDR1 MNHEY, CDR2 SVGEGT. The CDR3 spans 16 residues. The CDR3 DNA is TGTGCCAGCAGTCCCGACAGGGGGCGGATAGATAATGAGCAGTTCTTC. It translates to CASSPDRGRIDNEQFF.

This clone was seen a single time. The chain couples TRBV7-2 to TRBJ2-5; weak D call: TRBD2 (7 bases). Germline CDR1 and CDR2: SGHTA and FQGNSA. The CDR3 totals 15 residues. The ends were cut back, 2 bases at V and 5 bases at J, with 15 bases in the middle. CDR3 loop: CASSLRGGALETQYF. DNA for the CDR3: TGTGCCAGCAGCTTAAGGGGGGGGGCATTGGAGACCCAGTACTTC.

The chain joins TRBV7-2 to TRBJ1-1, with 9 bases matching TRBD1. The germline CDR1 and CDR2 sequences are SGHTA and FQGNSA. V dropped 5 bases and J dropped 0; count of bases not matched to a gene: 7. The CDR3 consists of 16 residues. The CDR3 sequence: CASSLQGAGLNTEAFF. The CDR3 DNA reads TGTGCCAGCAGCCTACAGGGGGCGGGTTTGAACACTGAAGCTTTCTTT.

The V gene is TRBV7-9, the J gene TRBJ2-7, with 10 bases that match TRBD2. V was pared by 5 bases and J by 2 bases, with 9 bases of the junction left unmatched. The CDR3 loop spans 16 amino acids. Germline V CDR1 and CDR2: SEHNR, FQNEAQ (reference sequence). The chain's CDR3 is CASSHISGRKPYEQYF. Here the CDR3 DNA reads TGTGCCAGCAGCCACATTAGCGGGAGGAAACCCTACGAGCAGTACTTC.

The chain joins TRBV6-5 to TRBJ1-1; TRBD1 is a possible D gene (5 bases). The germline V gene has CDR1 MNHEY and CDR2 SVGAGI. Trimming stripped 10 bases from V and 5 bases from J, with 17 bases between. This CDR3 has 13 residues. CDR3 DNA: TGTGCCATTCAGTCGCAGGGTGAAACTGAAGCTTTCTTT. This encodes CAIQSQGETEAFF.

As DNA, the CDR3 is TGTGCCAGCAGTTTGGGAGGGGGAAGTCATCAGCCCCAGCATTTT. Protein product: CASSLGGGSHQPQHF. This rearrangement joins TRBV28 to TRBJ1-5; a possible D gene is TRBD1 (6 bases). Germline CDR1 reads MDHEN; CDR2 reads SYDVKM. Trimming removed 3 bases at V and 5 bases at J, with 14 bases between. The CDR3 is made up of 15 amino acids.

The chain has TRBV9 and TRBJ1-4, with D perhaps matching TRBD1 (5 bases). CDR3 size: 17 residues. V was shortened by 0 bases and J by 3 bases, with 15 bases between the two germline ends. The germline V gene encodes CDR1 SGDLS and CDR2 YYNGEE. The CDR3 sequence is CASSVVGGLGPNEKLFF. The CDR3 bases are TGTGCCAGCAGCGTAGTTGGGGGGTTGGGGCCTAATGAAAAACTGTTTTTT. Filled out from reference TRBV9 and TRBJ1-4, the complete variable domain reads DSGVTQTPKHLITATGQRVTLRCSPRSGDLSVYWYQQSLDQGLQFLIQYYNGEERAKGNILERFSAQQFPDLHSELNLSSLELGDSALYFCASSVVGGLGPNEKLFFGSGTQLSVL.

The V and J genes are TRBV30 and TRBJ1-3, with D maybe TRBD1 (5 bases). The length of the CDR3 is 13 residues. Trimming took 0 bases from V and 4 from J, leaving 7 bases between them. CDR1 is GTSNPN, CDR2 SVGIG, per germline (reference sequence). The CDR3 DNA sequence: TGTGCCTGGAGTGTAGGACAAGGAAACACCATATATTTT. Its translation is CAWSVGQGNTIYF.

CDR3 residues: CASSLAGRDTGELFF. As DNA, the CDR3 is TGTGCCAGTAGTTTAGCGGGGAGGGACACCGGGGAGCTGTTTTTT. This rearrangement joins TRBV19 to TRBJ2-2; 8 bases line up with TRBD2. The CDR3 contains 15 residues. Trimming took 5 bases from V and 3 from J; bases not matched to a gene: 5. CDR1 is LNHDA and CDR2 is SQIVND in the germline V gene (reference sequence).

This clone was seen only a few times. J is TRBJ2-4 and V is TRBV29-1; D is possibly TRBD2 (5 bases). The CDR3 contains 11 residues. In germline, CDR1 is SQVTM, CDR2 ANQGSEA. In DNA form, the CDR3 reads TGCACCGTGGTCGAGGGTAGCATTCAGTACTTC. It specifies CTVVEGSIQYF. The full variable domain, rest sourced from reference TRBV29-1 and TRBJ2-4, is SAVISQKPSRDICQRGTSLTIQCQVDSQVTMMFWYRQQPGQSLTLIATANQGSEATYESGFVIDKFPISRPNLTFSTLTVSNMSPEDSSIYLCTVVEGSIQYFGAGTRLSVL.

There are many counts of this clone. The J gene is TRBJ1-4, the V gene TRBV5-4; tentative D call: TRBD1 (5 bases). V gave up 0 bases and J gave up 0 bases, with 9 bases separating them. This CDR3 contains 16 residues. The germline gives CDR1 SGHNT, CDR2 YYREEE (reference sequence). Here the CDR3 DNA reads TGTGCCAGCAGCTTGGACAGGCCTACAACTAATGAAAAACTGTTTTTT. It specifies CASSLDRPTTNEKLFF.

This rearrangement joins TRBV4-2 to TRBJ1-2; weak D call: TRBD1 (5 bases). Trimming removed 0 bases at V and 8 bases at J, with 13 bases between. Per the germline V gene, CDR1 is LGHNA and CDR2 is YNFKEQ. The CDR3 has 14 amino acids. The CDR3 spells CASSQEQDGLGYTF. Written as DNA, the CDR3 is TGTGCCAGCAGCCAAGAACAGGATGGGCTAGGCTACACCTTC.

The chain uses TRBV30 and TRBJ2-4; D gene uncertain. The CDR3 is made up of 13 amino acids. Trimming left V 2 bases short and J 2 bases short, with 7 bases between. The germline gives CDR1 GTSNPN, CDR2 SVGIG (reference sequence). CDR3 DNA: TGTGCCTGGAGTCGACAATCCAAAAACATTCAGTACTTC. Protein sequence: CAWSRQSKNIQYF.

The chain couples TRBV3-1 (or the pseudogene TRBV3-2) to TRBJ2-3, with D possibly matching TRBD2 (5 bases). Trimming cost V 2 bases and J 3 bases, with 9 bases left between them. CDR1 LGHDT and CDR2 YNNKEL come from the germline V gene (reference sequence). This CDR3 is 14 amino acids long. The DNA for the CDR3 is TGTGCCAGCAGCCAACGTCGGGGTACAGATACGCAGTATTTT. Its protein is CASSQRRGTDTQYF.